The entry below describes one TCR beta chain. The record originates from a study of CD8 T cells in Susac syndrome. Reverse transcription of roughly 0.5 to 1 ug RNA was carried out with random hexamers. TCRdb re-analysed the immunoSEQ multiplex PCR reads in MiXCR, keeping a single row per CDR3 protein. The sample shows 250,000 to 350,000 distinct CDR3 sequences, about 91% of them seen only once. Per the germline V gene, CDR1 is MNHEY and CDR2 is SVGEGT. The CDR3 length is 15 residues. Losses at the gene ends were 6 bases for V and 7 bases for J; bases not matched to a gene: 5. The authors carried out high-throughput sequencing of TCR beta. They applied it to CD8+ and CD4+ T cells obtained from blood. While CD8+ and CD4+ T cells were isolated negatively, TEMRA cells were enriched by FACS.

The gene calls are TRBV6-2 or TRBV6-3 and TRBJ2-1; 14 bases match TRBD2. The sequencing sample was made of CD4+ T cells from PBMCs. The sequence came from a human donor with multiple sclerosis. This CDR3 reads CASRPGLAGVNEQFF. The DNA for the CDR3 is TGTGCCAGCAGACCGGGACTAGCGGGAGTGAATGAGCAGTTCTTC.